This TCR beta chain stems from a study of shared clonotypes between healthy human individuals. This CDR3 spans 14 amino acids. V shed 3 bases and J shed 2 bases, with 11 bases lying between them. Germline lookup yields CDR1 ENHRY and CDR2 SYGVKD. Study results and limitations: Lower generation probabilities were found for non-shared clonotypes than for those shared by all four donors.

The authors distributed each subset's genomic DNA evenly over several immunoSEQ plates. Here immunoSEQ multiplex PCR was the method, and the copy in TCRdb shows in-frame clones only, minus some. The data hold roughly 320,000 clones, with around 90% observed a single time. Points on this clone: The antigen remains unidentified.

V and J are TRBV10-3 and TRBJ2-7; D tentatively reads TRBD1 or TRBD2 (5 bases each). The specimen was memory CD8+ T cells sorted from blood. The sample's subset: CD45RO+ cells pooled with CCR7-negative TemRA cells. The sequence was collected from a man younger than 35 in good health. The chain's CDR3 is CAISDEQGPYEQYF. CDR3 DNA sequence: TGTGCCATCAGTGACGAGCAGGGACCCTACGAGCAGTACTTC.